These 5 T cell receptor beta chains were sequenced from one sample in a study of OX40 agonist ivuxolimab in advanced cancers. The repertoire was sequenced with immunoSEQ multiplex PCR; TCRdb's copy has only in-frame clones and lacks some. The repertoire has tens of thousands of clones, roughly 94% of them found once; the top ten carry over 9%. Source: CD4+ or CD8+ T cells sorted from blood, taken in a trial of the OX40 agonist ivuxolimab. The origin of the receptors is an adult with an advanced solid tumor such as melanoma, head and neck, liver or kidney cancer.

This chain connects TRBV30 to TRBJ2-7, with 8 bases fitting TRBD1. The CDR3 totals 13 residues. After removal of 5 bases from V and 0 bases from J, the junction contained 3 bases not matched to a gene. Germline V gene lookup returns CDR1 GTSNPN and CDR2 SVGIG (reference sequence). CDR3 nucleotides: TGTGCCTGGGGACAGGGAATCTCCTACGAGCAGTACTTC. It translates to CAWGQGISYEQYF.

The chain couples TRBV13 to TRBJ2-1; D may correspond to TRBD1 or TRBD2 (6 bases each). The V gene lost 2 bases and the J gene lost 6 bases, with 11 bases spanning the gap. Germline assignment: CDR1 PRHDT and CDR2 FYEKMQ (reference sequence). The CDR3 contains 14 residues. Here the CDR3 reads CASSLRGLGNEQFF. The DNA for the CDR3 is TGTGCCAGCAGCTTACGGGGGCTCGGCAATGAGCAGTTCTTC. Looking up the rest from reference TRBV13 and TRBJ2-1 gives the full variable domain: AAGVIQSPRHLIKEKRETATLKCYPIPRHDTVYWYQQGPGQDPQFLISFYEKMQSDKGSIPDRFSAQQFSDYHSELNMSSLELGDSALYFCASSLRGLGNEQFFGPGTRLTVL.

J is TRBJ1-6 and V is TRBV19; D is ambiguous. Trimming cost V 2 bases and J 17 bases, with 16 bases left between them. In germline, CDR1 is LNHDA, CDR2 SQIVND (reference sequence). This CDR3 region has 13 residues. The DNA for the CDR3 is TGTGCCAGTAGTATAAAAGGGCAGAGTAACTTCCACTTT. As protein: CASSIKGQSNFHF.

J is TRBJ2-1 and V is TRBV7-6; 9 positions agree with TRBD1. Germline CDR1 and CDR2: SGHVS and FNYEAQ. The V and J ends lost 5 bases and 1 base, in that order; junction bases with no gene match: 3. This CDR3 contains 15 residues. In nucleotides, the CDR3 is TGTGCCAGCAGCAACAGGGGGCTGTCCTACAATGAGCAGTTCTTC. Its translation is CASSNRGLSYNEQFF.

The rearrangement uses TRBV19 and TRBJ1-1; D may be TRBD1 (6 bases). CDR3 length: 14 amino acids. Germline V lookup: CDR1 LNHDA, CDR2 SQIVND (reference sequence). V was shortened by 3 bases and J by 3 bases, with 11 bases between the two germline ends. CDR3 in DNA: TGTGCCAGTAGTATCCTGGACAGTTACACTGAAGCTTTCTTT. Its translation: CASSILDSYTEAFF.